Detailed here is one TCR beta chain. Its antigen is not known. By two-round multiplex PCR, the TCR beta CDR3 was amplified from genomic DNA. First-round PCR amplification was performed with primers specific to each TRBV and TRBJ gene. MiXCR, run by TCRdb on the multiplex PCR reads, gives a single entry per CDR3 protein. The sample lists approximately 13,000 distinct CDR3 sequences, approximately 31% occurring once. All patients were node-negative on CT and PET/CT, without prior chemotherapy, radiotherapy or other malignancies. The source of the sample is a study of prognosis after radiotherapy for stage I lung cancer. About the research overall: The non-small cell lung cancer patients were all considered medically inoperable, with comorbidities accounting for this in 12 of them. Squamous cell carcinoma tumors occurred in several patients, adenocarcinoma in under 15.

Findings and limits, study-wide: The authors reported that TRBV and TRBJ gene usage differed between patients with and without metastases.

Germline V CDR1 and CDR2: SGHVS, FQNEAQ. The CDR3 consists of 16 residues. J gave up 14 bases and V 5 bases, and 19 bases lay outside the gene matches. The rearrangement links TRBV7-8 to TRBJ2-1; TRBD2 matches 9 bases. This clonotype was obtained from a donor aged 50 or older with non-small cell lung cancer. This specimen consisted of PBMCs, obtained before or after stereotactic body radiation therapy (not recorded which). The DNA for the CDR3 is TGTGCCAGCAGCCCAGCTCGAGCGGGGGGCCAAATGAGAAAGTTCTTC. Protein sequence: CASSPARAGGQMRKFF.